This TCR beta chain was recorded in a study of blood T cell repertoires in COVID-19. V was clipped by 4 bases and J by 3 bases; unmatched bases: 9. CDR1 and CDR2 (germline): LGHDT, YNNKEL (reference sequence). CDR3 length: 16 amino acids. Study processing details: Counts of nucleated cells, estimated from reference gene primer amplification, were obtained. The repertoire was sequenced with immunoSEQ multiplex PCR; TCRdb's copy has only in-frame clones and lacks some. V and J calls plus clone size are reproduced from that table; the DNA served to infer D and trimming. This table holds about 67,000 clones, more than 75% found once.

The receptor was isolated from a man over 45 with active COVID-19. The chain links TRBV3-1 (or the pseudogene TRBV3-2) to TRBJ1-1, with TRBD1 identical over 9 bases. The specimen was peripheral blood. CDR3 bases: TGTGCCAGCAGCCTGCGAACCGGGACAGGGTACACTGAAGCTTTCTTT. Encoded protein: CASSLRTGTGYTEAFF.